The present TCR beta chain was sequenced within a study of T cell responses to AZD1222 COVID-19 vaccine. The CDR3 consists of 16 residues. The germline gives CDR1 SEHNR, CDR2 FQNEAQ (reference sequence). The V and J ends lost 5 bases and 3 bases, in that order; junction bases with no gene match: 7. Assay: immunoSEQ multiplex PCR; the TCRdb copy retains only in-frame clones and omits some. The data hold roughly 130,000 clones, with 80% to 90% observed a single time. In this sample, this clone turned up a few times. The gene calls are TRBV7-9 and TRBJ1-3, with 10 bases lining up with TRBD1. The material was peripheral blood, obtained on day 0 of AZD1222 vaccination. The TCR comes from an adult in good health. The CDR3: CASSRDRGRDGNTIYF. CDR3 coding DNA: TGTGCCAGCAGCCGGGACAGGGGACGGGATGGAAACACCATATATTTT.